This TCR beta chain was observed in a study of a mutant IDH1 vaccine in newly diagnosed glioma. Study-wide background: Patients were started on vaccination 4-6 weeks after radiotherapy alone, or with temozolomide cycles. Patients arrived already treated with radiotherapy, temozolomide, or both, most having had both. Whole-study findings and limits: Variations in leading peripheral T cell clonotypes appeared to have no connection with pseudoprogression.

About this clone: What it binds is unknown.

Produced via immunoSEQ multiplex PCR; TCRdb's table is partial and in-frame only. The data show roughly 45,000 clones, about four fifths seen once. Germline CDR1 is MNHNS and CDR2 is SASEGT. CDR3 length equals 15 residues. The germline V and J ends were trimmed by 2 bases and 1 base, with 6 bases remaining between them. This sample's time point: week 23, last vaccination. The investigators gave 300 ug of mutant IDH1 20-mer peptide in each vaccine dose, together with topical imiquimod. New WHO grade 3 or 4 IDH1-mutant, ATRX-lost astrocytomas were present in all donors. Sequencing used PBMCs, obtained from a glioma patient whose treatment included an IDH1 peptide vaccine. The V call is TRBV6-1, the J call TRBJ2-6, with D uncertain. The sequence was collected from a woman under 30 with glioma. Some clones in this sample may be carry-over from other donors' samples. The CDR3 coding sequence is TGTGCCAGCAGTGAATTGTGGTCTGGGGCCAACGTCCTGACTTTC. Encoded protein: CASSELWSGANVLTF.